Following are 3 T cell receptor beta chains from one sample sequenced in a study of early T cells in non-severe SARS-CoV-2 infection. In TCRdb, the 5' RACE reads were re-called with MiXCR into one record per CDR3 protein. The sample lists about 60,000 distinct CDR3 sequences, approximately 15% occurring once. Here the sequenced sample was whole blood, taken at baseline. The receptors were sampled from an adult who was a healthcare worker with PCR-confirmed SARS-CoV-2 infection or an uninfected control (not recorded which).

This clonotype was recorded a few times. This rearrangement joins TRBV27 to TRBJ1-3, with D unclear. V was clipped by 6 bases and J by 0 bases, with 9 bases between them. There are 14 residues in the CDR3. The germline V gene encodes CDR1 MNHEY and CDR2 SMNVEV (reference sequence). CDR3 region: CASRDFSSGNTIYF. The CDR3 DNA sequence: TGTGCCAGCAGAGATTTCAGCTCTGGAAACACCATATATTTT.

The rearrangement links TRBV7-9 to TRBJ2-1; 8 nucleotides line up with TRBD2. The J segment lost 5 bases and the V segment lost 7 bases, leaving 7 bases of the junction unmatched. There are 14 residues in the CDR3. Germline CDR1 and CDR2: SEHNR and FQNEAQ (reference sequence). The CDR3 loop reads CASTRGGANNEQFF. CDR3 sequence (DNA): TGTGCCAGCACCCGGGGGGGCGCCAACAATGAGCAGTTCTTC.

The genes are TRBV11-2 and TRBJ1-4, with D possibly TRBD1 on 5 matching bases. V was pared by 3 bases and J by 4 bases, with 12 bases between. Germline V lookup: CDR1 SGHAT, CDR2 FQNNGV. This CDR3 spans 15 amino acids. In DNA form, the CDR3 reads TGTGCCAGCAGCTTGGGACCTTTATTTAATGAAAAACTGTTTTTT. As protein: CASSLGPLFNEKLFF.